This is a list of T cell receptor beta chains from one sample in a study of T-cell memory formation after mild COVID-19. One entry per CDR3 protein, called by TCRdb with MiXCR from the 5' RACE reads. Of 340,000 or so distinct CDR3 sequences detected, over 10% appear once; the ten largest clones hold over 20%. Material: PBMCs or a T cell subset sorted from them (not recorded which). The receptors stem from a man younger than 30 who had mild COVID-19 (a few samples of this study predate the infection). Cell type and time point are not known. The CDR3 runs from the conserved cysteine through the conserved F or W. D genes are given only for firm matches. Not every row has a clone size; where given, it reads once, few, many or a size class.

abundance,j_gene,v_gene,d_gene,CDR3nt,CDR3aa
few,TRBJ1-2,TRBV7-8,-,TGTGCCAGCAGCTTCCGAGGGTATCCTAACTATGGCTACACCTTC,CASSFRGYPNYGYTF
few,TRBJ1-5,TRBV20-1,-,TGCAGTGCCCAGGAATGGCAGGGTATTCAGCCCCAGCATTTT,CSAQEWQGIQPQHF
many,TRBJ2-1,TRBV5-1,-,TGCGCCAGCAGCTTGGACGGGTTCTCCTACAATGAGCAGTTCTTC,CASSLDGFSYNEQFF
few,TRBJ2-2,TRBV12-3/TRBV12-4,TRBD2,TGTGCCAGCAGTTTTACTAGCGGGGGGGTTAACACCGGGGAGCTGTTTTTT,CASSFTSGGVNTGELFF
-,TRBJ1-2,TRBV9,TRBD1,TGTGCCAGCAGTGGGGACAGGGGAGGCTACACCTTC,CASSGDRGGYTF
many,TRBJ1-3,TRBV5-1,TRBD1,TGCGCCAGCAGCTTGGACGGCAGGGGGTCTGGAAACACCATATATTTT,CASSLDGRGSGNTIYF
-,TRBJ1-1,TRBV5-1,-,TGCGCCAGCAGCTTGTGGGCGGAGAACACTGAAGCTTTCTTT,CASSLWAENTEAFF
few,TRBJ1-2,TRBV9,-,TGTGCCAGCAGCGTACGGGCAGGGCCCTATGGCTACACCTTC,CASSVRAGPYGYTF
-,TRBJ2-3,TRBV9,-,TGTGCCAGCAGCCTCCCAGGGAGACCCACAGATACGCAGTATTTT,CASSLPGRPTDTQYF
-,TRBJ2-5,TRBV4-3,TRBD2,TGCGCCAGCAGCCAAGTCGGGTCTAGCGGGTACCAAGAGACCCAGTACTTC,CASSQVGSSGYQETQYF
-,TRBJ1-6,TRBV7-2,-,TGTGCCAGCAGTCCAACCGGTGTTTTGACACCCCTCCACTTT,CASSPTGVLTPLHF
many,TRBJ2-5,TRBV15,TRBD1,TGTGCCACCAGCAGCCAGGGGGCCGATGAGACCCAGTACTTC,CATSSQGADETQYF
-,TRBJ2-7,TRBV20-1,-,TGCAGTGCTAGAGCTGAAGCTAGCAAGTACGAGCAGTACTTC,CSARAEASKYEQYF
-,TRBJ1-3,TRBV7-2,-,TGTGCCAGCAGCCAACAGGCGGCAGGGAGTGGAAACACCATATATTTT,CASSQQAAGSGNTIYF
-,TRBJ2-3,TRBV6-5,-,TGTGCCAGCCGGGACTTCACAGATACGCAGTATTTT,CASRDFTDTQYF
few,TRBJ2-5,TRBV15,-,TGTGCCACCAGCAGAGATCCGCCGGAGACCCAGTACTTC,CATSRDPPETQYF
-,TRBJ2-1,TRBV18,TRBD1,TGTGCCAGCTCACCGAGGACAGGAAGGAGTGAGCAGTTCTTC,CASSPRTGRSEQFF
-,TRBJ1-2,TRBV5-1,-,TGCGCCAGCAGCTTGTTCGGGACTAACTATGGCTACACCTTC,CASSLFGTNYGYTF
-,TRBJ1-2,TRBV20-1,-,TGCAGTGCTAGAGAAGGGACGGTCGGAAATGGCTACACCTTC,CSAREGTVGNGYTF
many,TRBJ1-6,TRBV4-3,-,TGCGCCAGCAGCCAAATTCAGGGGCCAAGGGATTCACCCCTCCACTTT,CASSQIQGPRDSPLHF
few,TRBJ1-1,TRBV6-1,-,TGTGCCAGCACCACGACAGAGAACACTGAAGCTTTCTTT,CASTTTENTEAFF